The TCR beta chain under discussion was sequenced for a study of blood T cell repertoires in COVID-19. About the research overall: Acute-phase and convalescent COVID-19 samples originated in the United States, Italy and Spain. From T cells, B-cell-depleted T cells, or PBMCs came the material, which was cDNA or gDNA.

Per the original methods: Estimates of nucleated cell counts were drawn from the amplification of reference gene primers. The table came from immunoSEQ multiplex PCR; TCRdb's copy has only in-frame clones and leaves some out. The V and J calls and clone size are taken from that table; D and trimming were inferred from the DNA. The sample consists of 150,000 to 180,000 clones, approximately 80% of them appearing once. This TCR came from a woman aged 55-70 years with acute or convalescent COVID-19. The specimen sequenced was peripheral blood.

The CDR3 nucleotides read TGTGCCAGCAGCCAAGTGGCGGGGACAGCGAACACTGAAGCTTTCTTT. Amino acids: CASSQVAGTANTEAFF. The chain is built from TRBV3-1 (or the pseudogene TRBV3-2) and TRBJ1-1, with 7 bases aligning to TRBD1. Per the germline V gene, CDR1 is LGHDT and CDR2 is YNNKEL (reference sequence). With 1 base clipped from V and 1 base from J, the junction kept 6 bases outside the gene matches. The CDR3 runs to 16 residues.